A selection of T cell receptor beta chains follows, all from one sample in a study of T cell repertoires in cytomegalovirus infection. TCRdb recomputed calls from the reads with MiXCR, one row per CDR3 protein. This sample has 630,000 or so distinct CDR3 sequences; approximately 24% occur once, and the top ten carry roughly 8%. The specimen sequenced was CD8+ T cells from PBMCs. The source of these receptors is a human donor in good health (CMV status not recorded). Some clones in this sample may be carry-over from other donors' samples. Both conserved end residues are part of each CDR3. D genes are given only for firm matches. Clone size is shown for a subset of rows, as once, few, many or a class of expanded clone.

J gene	CDR3 length	clone size	D gene	V gene	CDR3 DNA	CDR3 protein
TRBJ2-5	16	many	TRBD1	TRBV7-2	TGTGCCAGCAGCTTCGATGATTGGACAGGGGGAGAGACCCAGTACTTC	CASSFDDWTGGETQYF
TRBJ2-3	15	-	-	TRBV7-9	TGTGCCAGCAGCTGGGGTGGGGCGCCCACCGATACGCAGTATTTT	CASSWGGAPTDTQYF
TRBJ1-1	16	few	-	TRBV6-2/TRBV6-3	TGTGCCAGCAGACCCCTTTTGGGGGCGATGAACACTGAAGCTTTCTTT	CASRPLLGAMNTEAFF
TRBJ1-6	16	once	-	TRBV7-9	TGTGCCAGCAGTGACCAGGGGAGCTCCTATAATTCACCCCTCCACTTT	CASSDQGSSYNSPLHF
TRBJ2-1	16	few	TRBD2	TRBV10-2	TGCGCCAGCAGGTGGACTAGCGGGGGGCCAGGGAATGAGCAGTTCTTC	CASRWTSGGPGNEQFF
TRBJ2-1	15	few	TRBD1	TRBV2	TGTGCCAGCAGTGACCCTGTGCAGGGGGCGGATGAGCAGTTCTTC	CASSDPVQGADEQFF
TRBJ2-1	14	-	-	TRBV27	TGTGCCAGCAGGCCTGACTACCCCTGGAATGAGCAGTTCTTC	CASRPDYPWNEQFF
TRBJ2-5	16	many	TRBD2	TRBV4-1	TGCGCCAGCAGCCGACAACTAGCGGGGGGGCTGGAGACCCAGTACTTC	CASSRQLAGGLETQYF
TRBJ2-1	14	-	-	TRBV4-1	TGCGCCAGCAGCCCTAAGGCGCAATACAATGAGCAGTTCTTC	CASSPKAQYNEQFF
TRBJ2-6	20	-	TRBD2	TRBV28	TGTGCCAGCAGGACCCCTAGGGCCAACCGGGAGGTCTCTGGGGTCAACGTCCTGACTTTC	CASRTPRANREVSGVNVLTF
TRBJ2-5	14	many	-	TRBV6-6	TGTGCCAGCAGTTATGTAACAGACGGAGAGACCCAGTACTTC	CASSYVTDGETQYF
TRBJ2-1	13	few	-	TRBV20-1	TGCAGTGCTAGAGTACGGGGAAACAATGAGCAGTTCTTC	CSARVRGNNEQFF
TRBJ1-5	16	-	-	TRBV19	TGTGCCAGTAGTTCGATACAGGGAACGAGCAATCAGCCCCAGCATTTT	CASSSIQGTSNQPQHF
TRBJ1-1	13	many	-	TRBV7-8	TGTGCCAGCAGCGATTCAGGGAACACTGAAGCTTTCTTT	CASSDSGNTEAFF
TRBJ1-1	15	many	-	TRBV7-6	TGTGCCAGCAGCTTCTTACCGGGACAGAACACTGAAGCTTTCTTT	CASSFLPGQNTEAFF
TRBJ1-1	17	-	-	TRBV29-1	TGCAGCGTTGAAGTGAGAACGTGGAGGGACATGAACACTGAAGCTTTCTTT	CSVEVRTWRDMNTEAFF
TRBJ2-7	14	many	TRBD1	TRBV7-8	TGTGCCAGCAGTCACACGGGGACAGTCCTCGAGCAGTACTTC	CASSHTGTVLEQYF
TRBJ1-1	17	-	-	TRBV6-6	TGTGCCAGCAGTTACTCCAAATTGTCGGGAGTTAACACTGAAGCTTTCTTT	CASSYSKLSGVNTEAFF
TRBJ2-7	14	-	-	TRBV6-2/TRBV6-3	TGTGCCAGCAGTTACGGGACACGGATCTACGAGCAGTACTTC	CASSYGTRIYEQYF
TRBJ1-1	14	many	-	TRBV12-3/TRBV12-4	TGTGCCAGCAGTTTAGCGGCGGGGAACACTGAAGCTTTCTTT	CASSLAAGNTEAFF
TRBJ2-3	15	few	TRBD2	TRBV10-3	TGTGCCATCAGACCTAGCGGGGGGGCTGGAGATACGCAGTATTTT	CAIRPSGGAGDTQYF
TRBJ2-1	16	-	TRBD2	TRBV7-3	TGTGCCAGCAGCTTGGGGGAGGGCCAGGGAATCCATGAGCAGTTCTTC	CASSLGEGQGIHEQFF
TRBJ2-2	13	few	TRBD1	TRBV6-2/TRBV6-3	TGTGCCAGCAGTCACGCTGGACAGGCCGAGCTGTTTTTT	CASSHAGQAELFF
TRBJ2-7	17	-	TRBD2	TRBV7-9	TGTGCCAGCAGCTTGACTAGCGGGGGCCCTAATCCTTACGAGCAGTACTTC	CASSLTSGGPNPYEQYF
TRBJ2-1	17	few	TRBD1	TRBV9	TGTGCCAGCAGCTCCCCCACCGGGACAGGGGAGGTCTATGAGCAGTTCTTC	CASSSPTGTGEVYEQFF
TRBJ1-1	15	-	TRBD1	TRBV19	TGTGCCAGTAGTATGACAGGGTGGGCGAACACTGAAGCTTTCTTT	CASSMTGWANTEAFF
TRBJ2-1	13	few	-	TRBV6-2/TRBV6-3	TGTGCCAGCAGTTACTCTAACAGCAATGAGCAGTTCTTC	CASSYSNSNEQFF
TRBJ2-1	13	many	TRBD2	TRBV7-6	TGTGCCAGCACGGGGGGGCCGCTAAATGAGCAGTTCTTC	CASTGGPLNEQFF
TRBJ2-7	13	few	TRBD1	TRBV20-1	TGCAGTGCCAACCCGGACAGGAACTACGAGCAGTACTTC	CSANPDRNYEQYF
TRBJ2-1	13	many	-	TRBV7-9	TGTGCCAGCAGCTGGGAGCCTATAGTTGAGCAGTTCTTC	CASSWEPIVEQFF
TRBJ2-7	14	few	-	TRBV29-1	TGCAGCGTTGAAGCAGGGATCAGCTCCTACGAGCAGTACTTC	CSVEAGISSYEQYF
TRBJ2-1	16	-	TRBD1	TRBV29-1	TGCAGCGTTGAAGATCCCCGACAGGGCGCCTACAATGAGCAGTTCTTC	CSVEDPRQGAYNEQFF
TRBJ1-1	14	-	-	TRBV7-9	TGTGCCAGCAGCTGGTTGACAGAACACACTGAAGCTTTCTTT	CASSWLTEHTEAFF
TRBJ2-5	14	-	TRBD1	TRBV20-1	TGCAGTGCTAGAGTACAGGGGGCTAGGGAGACCCAGTACTTC	CSARVQGARETQYF
TRBJ1-1	15	few	TRBD1	TRBV7-6	TGTGCCAGCAGACCTTCCCGGGACAGCCTAACTGAAGCTTTCTTT	CASRPSRDSLTEAFF
TRBJ1-1	13	few	TRBD1	TRBV28	TGTGCCACGGAGGGACAGGGGGCGTCTGAAGCTTTCTTT	CATEGQGASEAFF
TRBJ1-2	13	few	-	TRBV4-2	TGTGCCAGCAGCCCTGACAGCTCTATTGGCTACACCTTC	CASSPDSSIGYTF
TRBJ2-3	15	-	-	TRBV7-8	TGTGCCAGCAGCTTACCTTTGGGAGAGGCAGATACGCAGTATTTT	CASSLPLGEADTQYF
TRBJ2-5	17	-	-	TRBV28	TGTGCCAGCAGCACCAAAAGGAAGGGCGAAGGTTCGGAGACCCAGTACTTC	CASSTKRKGEGSETQYF
TRBJ2-3	13	-	-	TRBV27	TGTGCCAGCAGTTTATCGGACTTCAATACGCAGTATTTT	CASSLSDFNTQYF
TRBJ1-5	18	few	TRBD1	TRBV4-3	TGCGCCAGCAGCCAACACCAGGACAGGGGGTTTAGTAATCAGCCCCAGCATTTT	CASSQHQDRGFSNQPQHF
TRBJ1-5	12	few	-	TRBV15	TGTGCCACCAGCAGAGATGGACGCCCCCAGCATTTT	CATSRDGRPQHF